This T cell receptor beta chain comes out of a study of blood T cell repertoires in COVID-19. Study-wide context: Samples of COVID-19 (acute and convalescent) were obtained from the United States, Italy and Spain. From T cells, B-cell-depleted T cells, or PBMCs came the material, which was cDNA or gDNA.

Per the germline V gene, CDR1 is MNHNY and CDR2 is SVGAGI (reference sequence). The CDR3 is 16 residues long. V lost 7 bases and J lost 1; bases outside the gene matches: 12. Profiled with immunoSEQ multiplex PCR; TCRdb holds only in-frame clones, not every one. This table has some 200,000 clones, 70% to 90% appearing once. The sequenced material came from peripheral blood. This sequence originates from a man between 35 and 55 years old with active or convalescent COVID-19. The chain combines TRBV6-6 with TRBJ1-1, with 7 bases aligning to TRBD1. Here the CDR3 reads CASILRPNRGNTEAFF. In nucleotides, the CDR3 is TGTGCCAGCATCTTACGTCCAAACAGGGGGAACACTGAAGCTTTCTTT.